These 19 T cell receptor beta chains were all obtained from the same sample, sequenced in a study of OX40 agonist ivuxolimab in advanced cancers. Generated by immunoSEQ multiplex PCR, the TCRdb table keeps only in-frame clones and is missing some. This repertoire shows 31,000 or so clones, approximately 84% found once; its top ten account for around a fifth. The sequencing used CD4+ or CD8+ T cells sorted from blood, collected in a trial of the OX40 agonist ivuxolimab. These receptors were taken from an adult with an advanced solid tumor such as melanoma, head and neck, liver or kidney cancer.

The chain uses TRBV5-1 and TRBJ1-1; 7 positions match TRBD1. The CDR3 length is 13 residues. The V gene end was trimmed by 4 bases and the J gene end by 6 bases; junction bases not matched to a gene: 6. CDR1 SGHRS and CDR2 YFSETQ come from the germline V gene. DNA of the CDR3: TGCGCCAGCAGCCGACGACAGGGCTCTGAAGCTTTCTTT. Protein product: CASSRRQGSEAFF.

This chain uses TRBV5-1 with TRBJ2-3; 8 bases fit TRBD2. This CDR3 region has 16 residues. V lost 2 bases, J lost 0 bases, and 5 bases stayed unmatched. Germline V CDR1 and CDR2: SGHRS, YFSETQ. The CDR3: CASSLYSGASTDTQYF. Here the CDR3 DNA reads TGCGCCAGCAGCTTATATAGCGGGGCTAGCACAGATACGCAGTATTTT. Combining the CDR3 with reference TRBV5-1 and TRBJ2-3 gives the whole variable domain KAGVTQTPRYLIKTRGQQVTLSCSPISGHRSVSWYQQTPGQGLQFLFEYFSETQRNKGNFPGRFSGRQFSNSRSEMNVSTLELGDSALYLCASSLYSGASTDTQYFGPGTRLTVL.

CDR3 protein: CASRVGTSGYNEQFF. CDR3 coding DNA: TGTGCCAGCAGAGTTGGAACTAGCGGTTACAATGAGCAGTTCTTC. The chain joins TRBV2 to TRBJ2-1; 8 positions match TRBD2. CDR1 is SNHLY, CDR2 FYNNEI, per germline. V dropped 6 bases and J dropped 4; count of bases not matched to a gene: 8. There are 15 residues in the CDR3.

The V and J genes are TRBV13 and TRBJ1-1; maybe TRBD1 (6 bases). Germline lookup yields CDR1 PRHDT and CDR2 FYEKMQ (reference sequence). With 5 bases removed from V and 5 bases from J, the gap between germline ends came to 15 bases. The CDR3 sequence is 14 residues long. The CDR3 reads CASSIQGIGTEAFF. CDR3 bases: TGTGCCAGCAGCATCCAGGGGATTGGAACTGAAGCTTTCTTT. The full variable domain, with the rest looked up from reference TRBV13 and TRBJ1-1, is AAGVIQSPRHLIKEKRETATLKCYPIPRHDTVYWYQQGPGQDPQFLISFYEKMQSDKGSIPDRFSAQQFSDYHSELNMSSLELGDSALYFCASSIQGIGTEAFFGQGTRLTVV.

The rearrangement links TRBV27 to TRBJ1-1, with TRBD1 matching over 8 bases. CDR1 and CDR2 from the germline V gene are MNHEY and SMNVEV (reference sequence). Germline trimming cut 2 bases from V and 4 bases from J; bases unmatched to any gene: 3. The CDR3 consists of 14 residues. CDR3 bases: TGTGCCAGCAGTTTAGACAGGGGCGGCACTGAAGCTTTCTTT. The encoded protein is CASSLDRGGTEAFF.

In this sample, this clone turned up a few times. The CDR3 is CASRPEGGGGEETQYF. CDR3 coding DNA: TGTGCCAGCAGGCCGGAAGGGGGGGGAGGGGAAGAGACCCAGTACTTC. This chain joins TRBV4-2 and TRBJ2-5, with D perhaps matching TRBD2 (7 bases). Germline CDR1 LGHNA, CDR2 YNFKEQ. The germline V and J ends were trimmed by 6 bases and 3 bases, with 20 bases remaining between them. The CDR3 totals 16 residues.

The chain recombines TRBV4-3 with TRBJ1-4, with D tentatively TRBD1 (6 bases). V dropped 0 bases and J dropped 0 bases, with 17 bases sitting between them. Per germline, CDR1 LGHNA and CDR2 YSLEER. The CDR3 is made up of 19 amino acids. The chain's CDR3 is CASSQEWGRGDATNEKLFF. In nucleotides, the CDR3 is TGCGCCAGCAGCCAAGAGTGGGGGCGAGGTGATGCAACTAATGAAAAACTGTTTTTT.

This chain connects TRBV28 to TRBJ2-7; 7 nucleotides line up with TRBD1. Trimming took 8 bases from V and 6 from J; bases not matched to a gene: 7. CDR3 length: 12 amino acids. Germline values: CDR1 MDHEN, CDR2 SYDVKM. The CDR3 DNA follows: TGTGCCAGCGGACAGGTTTTCGGCGAGCAGTACTTC. This sequence encodes CASGQVFGEQYF.

The V gene is TRBV7-6, the J gene TRBJ2-1; D is uncertain. The germline V gene encodes CDR1 SGHVS and CDR2 FNYEAQ. V was shortened by 6 bases and J by 4 bases, with 16 bases between the two germline ends. This CDR3 is 15 amino acids long. The CDR3 is CASSVDQAYYNEQFF. CDR3 nucleotides: TGTGCCAGCAGTGTCGACCAGGCCTATTACAATGAGCAGTTCTTC.

V usage is TRBV5-6 and J usage is TRBJ2-2, with 9 bases that match TRBD2. Germline assignment: CDR1 SGHDT and CDR2 YYEEEE. The CDR3 covers 15 residues. With 3 bases clipped from V and 7 bases from J, the junction kept 7 bases outside the gene matches. The CDR3 nucleotides read TGTGCCAGCAGCTCCCAGCGGGAGGTTCACGGGGAGCTGTTTTTT. Its translation is CASSSQREVHGELFF.

V gene TRBV15 combines with J gene TRBJ2-3; D unclear. The germline V gene has CDR1 LNHNV and CDR2 YYDKDF (reference sequence). This CDR3 spans 16 amino acids. The V gene lost 2 bases and the J gene lost 2 bases, with 14 bases spanning the gap. The DNA for the CDR3 is TGTGCCACCAGCAGATCTGGGCCCCCGATCACAGATACGCAGTATTTT. Translating it yields CATSRSGPPITDTQYF.

This sequence joins TRBV5-1 and TRBJ2-3, with D maybe TRBD2 (7 bases). Between the trimmed V and J ends, which lost 0 bases and 2 bases, there was a span of 19 bases. This CDR3 region has 18 residues. Germline V gene data show CDR1 as SGHRS and CDR2 as YFSETQ. CDR3 nucleotides: TGCGCCAGCAGCTTGGTTACGGTCGCGGGGGCCAACACAGATACGCAGTATTTT. Protein product: CASSLVTVAGANTDTQYF.

The chain couples TRBV9 to TRBJ1-5; tentatively, D is TRBD1 (6 bases). The CDR3 is 15 amino acids. Germline assignment: CDR1 SGDLS and CDR2 YYNGEE. Trimming left V 0 bases short and J 4 bases short, with 11 bases between. CDR3 coding DNA: TGTGCCAGCAGCGTAGCGGGACAATGGAATCAGCCCCAGCATTTT. Its translation is CASSVAGQWNQPQHF.

The V call is TRBV7-9, the J call TRBJ1-4; 7 bases fit TRBD1. The ends lost 3 bases at V and 8 bases at J; junction bases unmatched: 15. This CDR3 is built from 17 residues. Germline values: CDR1 SEHNR, CDR2 FQNEAQ (reference sequence). The CDR3 region is CASSFPTKGGGQEKLFF. CDR3 nucleotide sequence: TGTGCCAGCAGCTTCCCAACGAAAGGGGGCGGTCAGGAAAAACTGTTTTTT.

The chain recombines TRBV9 with TRBJ2-1, with 9 bases matching TRBD2. The CDR3 runs to 16 residues. V trimming: 0 bases; J trimming: 9 bases; junction bases outside the gene matches: 10. Germline CDR1 and CDR2: SGDLS and YYNGEE. The CDR3 loop reads CASSVEAGGPNSEQFF. The CDR3, as DNA: TGTGCCAGCAGCGTAGAGGCGGGAGGGCCGAATAGTGAGCAGTTCTTC.

This clone was seen ten or more times. This sequence joins TRBV6-1 and TRBJ1-5; no clear D gene. V lost 4 bases and J lost 5, with 9 bases in between. CDR1 and CDR2 from the germline V gene are MNHNS and SASEGT. This CDR3 contains 13 residues. The CDR3 region is CASSARTYQPQHF. CDR3 in DNA: TGTGCCAGCAGTGCTCGGACCTATCAGCCCCAGCATTTT.

V is TRBV5-1 and J is TRBJ2-2; D remains unclear. V dropped 6 bases and J dropped 6 bases, with 6 bases sitting between them. The CDR3 loop spans 11 amino acids. CDR1 SGHRS and CDR2 YFSETQ come from the germline V gene. The CDR3 bases are TGCGCCAGCATCTTCCCCGGGGAGCTGTTTTTT. Translating it yields CASIFPGELFF.

This clone was seen just once. CDR3 DNA sequence: TGTGCCAGCAGCTTGGAGGGGATGGAAAACATTCAGTACTTC. Its translation: CASSLEGMENIQYF. The rearrangement uses TRBV5-4 and TRBJ2-4, with D maybe TRBD1 (5 bases). The V and J ends lost 0 bases and 5 bases respectively, with 9 bases between them. This CDR3 has 14 amino acids. Germline CDR1 and CDR2: SGHNT and YYREEE (reference sequence).

V and J are TRBV29-1 and TRBJ1-3, with D perhaps matching TRBD1 (5 bases). Germline lookup yields CDR1 SQVTM and CDR2 ANQGSEA. The CDR3 consists of 14 residues. V shed 6 bases and J shed 2 bases, with 14 bases lying between them. The CDR3 loop reads CSVSVGEAGNTIYF. The DNA of the CDR3 is TGCAGCGTCAGTGTAGGGGAGGCTGGAAACACCATATATTTT.